What follows are 14 T cell receptor beta chains derived from one specimen sequenced in a study of blood T cell repertoires in COVID-19. The repertoire was sequenced with immunoSEQ multiplex PCR; TCRdb's copy has only in-frame clones and lacks some. The sample yields hundreds of thousands of clones, around 90% seen once. The material sequenced was peripheral blood. Receptor source: a man younger than 35 with COVID-19, enrolled during active disease.

The chain uses TRBV2 and TRBJ2-7; D is unclear. Trimming removed 8 bases from V and 6 bases from J, with 14 bases in between. The CDR3 totals 12 residues. The V gene's germline CDR1 is SNHLY and CDR2 FYNNEI. Here the CDR3 reads CASFDRIVEQYF. CDR3 in DNA: TGTGCCAGCTTCGATCGAATAGTCGAGCAGTACTTC.

The rearrangement joins TRBV27 to TRBJ1-2; 8 positions agree with TRBD1. Germline CDR1 and CDR2: MNHEY and SMNVEV (reference sequence). The CDR3 length is 13 residues. J was trimmed by 3 bases and V by 3 bases; bases with no gene match: 0. Here the CDR3 reads CASSLDRDYGYTF. CDR3 DNA sequence: TGTGCCAGCAGTTTGGACAGGGACTATGGCTACACCTTC.

This clone was recorded only once. This sequence joins TRBV5-6 and TRBJ1-1; no firm D call. This CDR3 is 13 amino acids long. V was trimmed by 8 bases and J by 3 bases, leaving 14 bases between them. Germline CDR1 SGHDT, CDR2 YYEEEE. The CDR3 loop is CASKMGGYTEAFF. The CDR3 DNA reads TGTGCCAGTAAAATGGGCGGGTACACTGAAGCTTTCTTT.

The rearrangement joins TRBV25-1 to TRBJ1-6; 7 positions match TRBD1. The CDR3 covers 15 residues. Germline loops: CDR1 MGHDK, CDR2 SYGVNS. Trimming cost V 4 bases and J 4 bases; bases outside gene matches: 4. DNA of the CDR3: TGTGCCAGCAGTGCCAGGGACAGTTATAATTCACCCCTCCACTTT. Translated, it gives CASSARDSYNSPLHF.

V is TRBV23-1 and J is TRBJ2-5, with 7 bases lining up with TRBD2. TRBV23-1 is reported as an ORF; its role is uncertain. The CDR3 runs 13 residues. Trimming took 2 bases from V and 4 from J; bases not matched to a gene: 1. The CDR3 reads CASSQGGGETQYF. The CDR3 coding sequence is TGCGCCAGCAGTCAAGGGGGGGGAGAGACCCAGTACTTC.

V usage is TRBV3-1 (or the pseudogene TRBV3-2) and J usage is TRBJ2-1, with 9 bases that match TRBD2. Germline V CDR1 and CDR2: LGHDT, YNNKEL (reference sequence). J lost 1 base, V lost 1 base, and 11 bases had no gene match. The CDR3 is 19 amino acids. The CDR3, as DNA: TGTGCCAGCAGCCAAGGTTGGCTAGCGGGGATACTATCCTACAATGAGCAGTTCTTC. Encoded protein: CASSQGWLAGILSYNEQFF.

V gene TRBV14 combines with J gene TRBJ2-1; 8 bases line up with TRBD1. The V gene end was trimmed by 4 bases and the J gene end by 6 bases; junction bases not matched to a gene: 5. CDR3 length equals 14 residues. CDR1 is SGHDN and CDR2 is FVKESK in the germline V gene. CDR3 residues: CASSLLTGANEQFF. CDR3 in DNA: TGTGCCAGCAGCCTTTTGACAGGGGCCAATGAGCAGTTCTTC. Variable domain in full (rest from reference TRBV14 and TRBJ2-1): EAGVTQFPSHSVIEKGQTVTLRCDPISGHDNLYWYRRVMGKEIKFLLHFVKESKQDESGMPNNRFLAERTGGTYSTLKVQPAELEDSGVYFCASSLLTGANEQFFGPGTRLTVL.

V and J are TRBV11-2 and TRBJ2-3, with 12 bases identical to TRBD2. Trimming removed 5 bases from V and 3 bases from J; junction bases left unmatched: 3. The length of the CDR3 is 15 residues. Germline V gives CDR1 SGHAT, CDR2 FQNNGV. CDR3 amino acids: CASSPGTSGTDTQYF. The CDR3 nucleotides are TGTGCCAGCAGCCCCGGGACTAGCGGGACAGATACGCAGTATTTT.

In regard to this clone: The same CDR3 can be traced to other DNA sequences in this sample. CDR3 DNA: TGTGCCAGCTCACCACAGGAGGGAGAGACCCAGTACTTC. Protein: CASSPQEGETQYF. The J gene is TRBJ2-5, the V gene TRBV18, with D perhaps TRBD2 (6 bases). The CDR3 extends over 13 amino acids. CDR1 and CDR2 (germline): KGHSH, LQKENI. V gave up 1 base and J gave up 4 bases, with 7 bases separating them.

The count of this clone is one. The V gene is TRBV7-9, the J gene TRBJ2-1; no reliable D call. Germline V CDR1 and CDR2: SEHNR, FQNEAQ (reference sequence). V lost 4 bases, J lost 4 bases, and 5 bases lay in between. The CDR3 is 12 amino acids. CDR3 protein: CASSSEYNEQFF. CDR3 coding DNA: TGTGCCAGCAGCTCAGAATACAATGAGCAGTTCTTC. The full variable domain, in which reference TRBV7-9 and TRBJ2-1 provide the parts outside the CDR3, is DTGVSQNPRHKITKRGQNVTFRCDPISEHNRLYWYRQTLGQGPEFLTYFQNEAQLEKSRLLSDRFSAERPKGSFSTLEIQRTEQGDSAMYLCASSSEYNEQFFGPGTRLTVL.

V usage is TRBV7-9 and J usage is TRBJ2-2, with D perhaps matching TRBD2 (6 bases). The length of the CDR3 is 15 residues. Germline V lookup: CDR1 SEHNR, CDR2 FQNEAQ (reference sequence). The V end lost 5 bases, the J end lost 1 base, and 11 bases lay between the germline ends. The CDR3 DNA reads TGTGCCAGCAGCCCCTCGGGAGAGAACACCGGGGAGCTGTTTTTT. As protein: CASSPSGENTGELFF.

The rearrangement links TRBV19 to TRBJ2-2, with 8 nucleotides matching TRBD1. With V trimmed by 3 bases and J by 4 bases, 10 bases remained unmatched. The germline gives CDR1 LNHDA, CDR2 SQIVND (reference sequence). The CDR3 runs to 17 residues. CDR3 amino acids: CASSILRQGISTGELFF. The CDR3 DNA sequence: TGTGCCAGTAGTATCCTAAGACAGGGGATTTCCACCGGGGAGCTGTTTTTT. Full variable domain (outside the CDR3, taken from reference TRBV19 and TRBJ2-2): DGGITQSPKYLFRKEGQNVTLSCEQNLNHDAMYWYRQDPGQGLRLIYYSQIVNDFQKGDIAEGYSVSREKKESFPLTVTSAQKNPTAFYLCASSILRQGISTGELFFGEGSRLTVL.

The rearrangement joins TRBV14 to TRBJ2-1; 12 nucleotides line up with TRBD2. The CDR3 loop spans 19 amino acids. In germline, CDR1 is SGHDN, CDR2 FVKESK. V lost 4 bases, J lost 8 bases, and 18 bases stayed unmatched. The CDR3 reads CASSPGGSLAGGFNDEQFF. The CDR3 bases are TGTGCCAGCAGCCCCGGGGGTTCACTAGCGGGAGGTTTTAACGATGAGCAGTTCTTC.

This clone was seen a few times. The chain has TRBV2 and TRBJ1-2; no clear D gene. The length of the CDR3 is 14 residues. With 2 bases removed from V and 13 bases from J, the gap between germline ends came to 20 bases. Looked up from germline, CDR1 is SNHLY and CDR2 is FYNNEI. CDR3 DNA sequence: TGTGCCAGCAGTGAACTTCGGGTGTCGACCGAGGGCACCTTC. Its translation: CASSELRVSTEGTF.